These 21 T cell receptor beta chains originate from one sample sequenced in a study of T cell changes during pregnancy in multiple sclerosis. Clones were read by immunoSEQ multiplex PCR, and TCRdb kept only the in-frame ones, dropping some. The data show around 32,000 clones, approximately 90% seen once. Sequences were derived from CD8+ T cells from peripheral blood mononuclear cells, sampled before pregnancy. These TCRs come from a female donor with multiple sclerosis, enrolled in a pregnancy study.

The chain couples TRBV27 to TRBJ1-2, with a tentative D call TRBD1 (6 bases). CDR3 size: 15 residues. CDR1 and CDR2 from the germline V gene are MNHEY and SMNVEV (reference sequence). The V end lost 4 bases, the J end lost 0 bases, and 12 bases lay between the germline ends. The CDR3 nucleotides read TGTGCCAGCAGTTCGACAGGTAGAGCTAACTATGGCTACACCTTC. Amino acids: CASSSTGRANYGYTF.

The rearrangement links TRBV13 to TRBJ1-1, with TRBD1 identical over 9 bases. V lost 5 bases to trimming and J lost 3 bases; unmatched junction nucleotides: 7. Germline V gene lookup returns CDR1 PRHDT and CDR2 FYEKMQ (reference sequence). The CDR3 totals 15 residues. The CDR3 protein is CASSQTGTGYTEAFF. CDR3 bases: TGTGCCAGCAGCCAAACGGGGACAGGGTACACTGAAGCTTTCTTT.

The chain combines TRBV19 with TRBJ2-7; TRBD1 matches at 9 bases. CDR3 size: 13 residues. The V and J ends lost 8 bases and 5 bases, in that order; junction bases with no gene match: 7. Looked up from germline, CDR1 is LNHDA and CDR2 is SQIVND (reference sequence). In DNA form, the CDR3 reads TGTGCCAGTGCGGGACAGGGAACCAACGAGCAGTACTTC. It encodes CASAGQGTNEQYF. Based on the CDR3 plus reference TRBV19 and TRBJ2-7, the full variable domain is DGGITQSPKYLFRKEGQNVTLSCEQNLNHDAMYWYRQDPGQGLRLIYYSQIVNDFQKGDIAEGYSVSREKKESFPLTVTSAQKNPTAFYLCASAGQGTNEQYFGPGTRLTVT.

A single count supports this clone. This chain links TRBV27 with TRBJ1-1; 8 bases map to TRBD1. Looked up from germline, CDR1 is MNHEY and CDR2 is SMNVEV (reference sequence). The CDR3 is made up of 19 amino acids. After removal of 1 base from V and 0 bases from J, the junction contained 13 bases not matched to a gene. CDR3 protein: CASSLYSRTGLGLNTEAFF. As DNA, the CDR3 is TGTGCCAGCAGTTTATACTCCAGGACAGGGCTAGGTTTGAACACTGAAGCTTTCTTT.

This chain uses TRBV28 with TRBJ2-3, with D tentatively TRBD2 (6 bases). This CDR3 region has 16 residues. Germline V lookup: CDR1 MDHEN, CDR2 SYDVKM. V was trimmed by 0 bases and J by 5 bases, leaving 15 bases between them. DNA for the CDR3: TGTGCCAGCAGTTTATGGTTCCGGGAGATCGGAGATACGCAGTATTTT. Residues: CASSLWFREIGDTQYF.

This chain connects TRBV6-5 to TRBJ1-3; the match to TRBD1 covers 8 bases. The V gene end was trimmed by 2 bases and the J gene end by 8 bases; junction bases not matched to a gene: 8. The CDR3 contains 15 residues. Per the germline V gene, CDR1 is MNHEY and CDR2 is SVGAGI. The CDR3 nucleotides are TGTGCCAGCAGTTACGGGGCAGGGGGCAAGGACACCATATATTTT. Amino acids: CASSYGAGGKDTIYF.

V gene TRBV2 combines with J gene TRBJ1-2; 8 bases map to TRBD1. Trimming at V came to 3 bases and at J to 4 bases, leaving 10 bases not matched to a gene. Germline V lookup: CDR1 SNHLY, CDR2 FYNNEI. The CDR3 contains 16 residues. CDR3 sequence reads: CASSDVGDRYFYGYTF. The CDR3, as DNA: TGTGCCAGCAGTGACGTAGGGGACAGGTATTTCTATGGCTACACCTTC.

Concerning this clone: This may be a read error: a much more frequent sequence differs by one nucleotide. The gene calls are TRBV7-8 and TRBJ2-7; a weak D match, TRBD1 (6 bases). V was shortened by 3 bases and J by 2 bases, with 8 bases between the two germline ends. Germline CDR1 is SGHVS and CDR2 is FQNEAQ. CDR3 size: 13 residues. The CDR3 DNA sequence: TGTGCCAGCAGCTTCGGACAGACCTACGAGCAGTACTTC. It encodes CASSFGQTYEQYF.

The chain carries TRBV2 and TRBJ2-6; a weak D match, TRBD1 (6 bases). The CDR3 contains 14 residues. V shed 11 bases and J shed 2 bases, with 13 bases lying between them. Germline assignment: CDR1 SNHLY and CDR2 FYNNEI. The CDR3 DNA follows: TGTGCCTGTATTCAGGGGACTGGGGCCAACGTCCTGACTTTC. Residues: CACIQGTGANVLTF.

The CDR3 DNA reads as TGCGCCAGCAGCTCCCACGGGTCTGAGCAGTTCTTC. Protein sequence: CASSSHGSEQFF. The genes are TRBV5-1 and TRBJ2-1; D remains ambiguous. The CDR3 is made up of 12 amino acids. V gave up 3 bases and J gave up 9 bases, with 10 bases separating them. Germline assignment: CDR1 SGHRS and CDR2 YFSETQ.

The chain combines TRBV27 with TRBJ2-3; possible D gene TRBD2, 6 bases. Trimming cost V 1 base and J 4 bases, with 15 bases left between them. Germline-derived CDR1 and CDR2 are MNHEY and SMNVEV (reference sequence). The CDR3 length is 16 residues. As DNA, the CDR3 is TGTGCCAGCAGTTTATTTACCGGGAGTAGACCAGATACGCAGTATTTT. This codes for CASSLFTGSRPDTQYF.

The V and J genes are TRBV6-6 and TRBJ1-2; D gene unclear. The CDR3 has 13 amino acids. V was pared by 6 bases and J by 5 bases, with 13 bases between. CDR1 is MNHNY and CDR2 is SVGAGI in the germline V gene (reference sequence). The CDR3 protein is CASRAEGFYGYTF. The CDR3 DNA reads TGTGCCAGCAGAGCGGAGGGCTTTTATGGCTACACCTTC.

The chain is built from TRBV6-6 and TRBJ2-1; tentatively, D is TRBD2 (7 bases). CDR1 and CDR2 (germline): MNHNY, SVGAGI (reference sequence). This CDR3 spans 16 amino acids. V was trimmed by 6 bases and J by 7 bases, leaving 22 bases between them. For the CDR3, the DNA is TGTGCCAGCAGCTCCCTTGATGGGGGGGCATGGAATGAGCAGTTCTTC. As protein: CASSSLDGGAWNEQFF.

This clone has just one count. The chain couples TRBV6-6 to TRBJ2-3; 8 bases map to TRBD1. From germline, CDR1 is MNHNY and CDR2 SVGAGI (reference sequence). CDR3 length equals 15 residues. Germline trimming cut 6 bases from V and 4 bases from J; bases unmatched to any gene: 9. The CDR3: CASRTGTGGADTQYF. The DNA for the CDR3 is TGTGCCAGCAGAACCGGGACAGGAGGAGCAGATACGCAGTATTTT.

The chain has TRBV6-1 and TRBJ1-1, with 7 bases fitting TRBD1. Losses at the gene ends were 4 bases for V and 0 bases for J; bases not matched to a gene: 17. Germline assignment: CDR1 MNHNS and CDR2 SASEGT. The length of the CDR3 is 19 residues. CDR3: CASSVLPGTEDPMNTEAFF. In DNA form, the CDR3 reads TGTGCCAGCAGTGTACTACCCGGGACAGAAGACCCGATGAACACTGAAGCTTTCTTT.

The rearrangement joins TRBV11-3 to TRBJ2-2, with TRBD2 identical over 7 bases. Per germline, CDR1 SGHNT and CDR2 YENEEA. CDR3 length: 14 residues. V shed 4 bases and J 4 bases; nucleotides not matched to a gene: 3. The CDR3: CASSWGGSTGELFF. For the CDR3, the DNA is TGTGCCAGCAGCTGGGGGGGGAGCACCGGGGAGCTGTTTTTT.

The V gene is TRBV5-1, the J gene TRBJ2-5; 16 positions match TRBD2. The CDR3 consists of 18 residues. CDR1 and CDR2 from the germline V gene are SGHRS and YFSETQ. V dropped 3 bases and J dropped 5; count of bases not matched to a gene: 10. CDR3 residues: CASSSMGLAGGPYETQYF. Written as DNA, the CDR3 is TGCGCCAGCAGCTCGATGGGACTAGCGGGAGGGCCGTATGAGACCCAGTACTTC.

This clone was seen only a few times. The chain joins TRBV28 to TRBJ2-5, with 8 bases that match TRBD2. The trim removed 1 base at V and 4 bases at J, leaving 11 bases unmatched. The CDR3 loop spans 17 amino acids. The V gene's germline CDR1 is MDHEN and CDR2 SYDVKM. This CDR3 is CASSLSERERGVETQYF. CDR3 DNA sequence: TGTGCCAGCAGTTTATCAGAGCGGGAGAGGGGGGTAGAGACCCAGTACTTC.

The chain has TRBV4-3 and TRBJ2-5; TRBD1 agrees at 7 bases. Germline V lookup: CDR1 LGHNA, CDR2 YSLEER. V was pared by 0 bases and J by 5 bases, with 9 bases of the junction left unmatched. The CDR3 spans 16 residues. The CDR3 region has the DNA TGCGCCAGCAGCCAAGAAGCGACAGGGCGAGGGGAGACCCAGTACTTC. This translates into CASSQEATGRGETQYF.

The V gene is TRBV6-1, the J gene TRBJ2-7; 9 bases agree with TRBD2. The ends lost 0 bases at V and 0 bases at J; junction bases unmatched: 0. This CDR3 is built from 15 residues. Germline-derived CDR1 and CDR2 are MNHNS and SASEGT. CDR3 sequence: CASSEASGSSYEQYF. The DNA of the CDR3 is TGTGCCAGCAGTGAAGCTAGCGGGAGCTCCTACGAGCAGTACTTC.

This clone was detected once. Other DNA sequences in the same sample also yield this CDR3. The chain has TRBV7-3 and TRBJ2-7, with 8 positions matching TRBD1. V gave up 6 bases and J gave up 3 bases; unmatched junction bases: 4. The CDR3 loop spans 13 amino acids. Looked up from germline, CDR1 is SGHTA and CDR2 is FQGTGA. The CDR3, as DNA: TGTGCCAGCAGTCCCGGACAGGGCTACGAGCAGTACTTC. Encoded protein: CASSPGQGYEQYF.